The 13 T cell receptor beta chains below come from one sample, sequenced in a study of T cells in Graves' hyperthyroidism and ophthalmopathy. TCR beta CDR3 region amplification was performed from RNA transcripts. During a first-round RT-PCR of the TCR CDR3, the HTBI primer set was used. In TCRdb, the multiplex PCR reads were re-called with MiXCR into one record per CDR3 protein. Of over 650,000 distinct CDR3 sequences listed, 40% to 55% are singletons. Input material: peripheral blood or thyroid tissue (not recorded which). These receptors were collected from an adult man with Graves' disease, either hyperthyroidism or ophthalmopathy (not recorded which).

For this clonotype: This clone may be a read error of a much larger clone one base away. The J gene is TRBJ2-6, the V gene TRBV19; D could derive from TRBD1 or TRBD2 (5 bases each). The CDR3 spans 15 residues. From germline, CDR1 is LNHDA and CDR2 SQIVND (reference sequence). The CDR3 loop reads CASSAGLGGANALTF. The CDR3 DNA is TGTGCCAGTAGTGCAGGACTGGGTGGGGCCAACGCCCTGACTTTC.

There are many counts of this clonotype. The chain carries TRBV2 and TRBJ1-4; no clear D. Germline V gene sequence: CDR1 SNHLY, CDR2 FYNNEI. The V end was cut by 6 bases, the J end by 7 bases, with 9 bases between. The CDR3 extends over 12 amino acids. DNA of the CDR3: TGTGCCAGCAGCGAGACCTTTGAAAAACTGTTTTTT. This translates into CASSETFEKLFF.

J is TRBJ2-5 and V is TRBV5-6, with D perhaps given as TRBD1 or TRBD2 (5 bases each). The ends were cut back, 0 bases at V and 1 base at J, with 10 bases in the middle. The CDR3 loop spans 15 amino acids. The germline CDR1 and CDR2 sequences are SGHDT and YYEEEE. CDR3 nucleotide sequence: TGTGCCAGCAGCTTGGAATGGGGGTCCCAAGAGACCCAGTACTTC. It specifies CASSLEWGSQETQYF.

J is TRBJ2-7 and V is TRBV19, with 10 nucleotides matching TRBD2. This CDR3 spans 16 amino acids. Losses at the gene ends were 3 bases for V and 3 bases for J; bases not matched to a gene: 8. Looked up from germline, CDR1 is LNHDA and CDR2 is SQIVND (reference sequence). CDR3 residues: CASSMGASGSDYEQYF. DNA for the CDR3: TGTGCCAGTAGTATGGGGGCTAGCGGGAGCGACTACGAGCAGTACTTC.

This clonotype was observed at least ten times. The chain joins TRBV7-2 to TRBJ1-2, with 11 nucleotides matching TRBD1. The CDR3 covers 14 residues. The germline V gene has CDR1 SGHTA and CDR2 FQGNSA. J was trimmed by 6 bases and V by 5 bases; bases with no gene match: 5. CDR3 protein: CASSPRGQGDGYTF. Written as DNA, the CDR3 is TGTGCCAGCAGCCCCCGGGGACAGGGGGATGGCTACACCTTC.

The V call is TRBV6-5, the J call TRBJ1-5, with TRBD1 as a possible D gene (6 bases). The CDR3 totals 16 residues. Germline V gene data show CDR1 as MNHEY and CDR2 as SVGAGI. V was cut by 0 bases and J by 3 bases, with 12 bases left in between. The CDR3 DNA is TGTGCCAGCAGTTACTCGGGGGCGGGAAACAATCAGCCCCAGCATTTT. Its translation: CASSYSGAGNNQPQHF.

A word on this clonotype: The junction shows a germline mismatch at one end, possibly a read error. The chain couples TRBV24-1 to TRBJ1-2; 9 nucleotides align to TRBD1. Germline CDR1 and CDR2: KGHDR and SFDVKD. This CDR3 spans 18 amino acids. CDR3 bases: TGTGCCACCAGAGATTCCCGGGACAGGGCCGGCGGCGGCTATGGCTACACCTTC. Its translation is CATRDSRDRAGGGYGYTF.

The genes are TRBV9 and TRBJ2-7; D perhaps matches TRBD1 (5 bases). This CDR3 has 13 residues. Trimming shortened V by 4 bases and J by 2 bases, and 10 bases separated the two germline ends. Germline CDR1 is SGDLS and CDR2 is YYNGEE. DNA of the CDR3: TGTGCCAGCAGCCAAGACAGTCCCTACGAGCAGTACTTC. Translating it yields CASSQDSPYEQYF.

The V and J genes are TRBV20-1 and TRBJ2-5, with 8 bases aligning to TRBD2. The CDR3 is 15 residues long. Germline values: CDR1 DFQATT, CDR2 SNEGSKA (reference sequence). After removal of 4 bases from V and 1 base from J, the junction contained 8 bases not matched to a gene. This CDR3 reads CSAKESGGRQETQYF. The CDR3 DNA is TGCAGTGCTAAAGAGAGCGGGGGCCGCCAAGAGACCCAGTACTTC.

The CDR3 spells CASRSSGGSRSGANVLTF. The CDR3 DNA sequence: TGTGCCAGCCGGTCAAGCGGGGGCAGCCGCTCTGGGGCCAACGTCCTGACTTTC. The gene calls are TRBV25-1 and TRBJ2-6; 8 bases map to TRBD2. CDR1 and CDR2 (germline): MGHDK, SYGVNS. There are 18 residues in the CDR3. Trimming cost V 8 bases and J 0 bases; bases outside gene matches: 12.

The gene calls are TRBV19 and TRBJ1-2; 8 bases line up with TRBD1. This CDR3 has 14 amino acids. The junction had 8 bases not matched to a gene; V was cut back by 6 bases and J by 5 bases. Germline CDR1 is LNHDA and CDR2 is SQIVND (reference sequence). This chain's CDR3 is CASSIGQGRYGYTF. CDR3 in DNA: TGTGCCAGTAGCATCGGACAGGGAAGATATGGCTACACCTTC. The variable domain in full, with the rest retrieved from reference TRBV19 and TRBJ1-2, is DGGITQSPKYLFRKEGQNVTLSCEQNLNHDAMYWYRQDPGQGLRLIYYSQIVNDFQKGDIAEGYSVSREKKESFPLTVTSAQKNPTAFYLCASSIGQGRYGYTFGSGTRLTVV.

The rearrangement links TRBV10-3 to TRBJ2-7; 8 nucleotides match TRBD1. Germline CDR1 ENHRY, CDR2 SYGVKD. This CDR3 spans 14 amino acids. V gave up 6 bases and J gave up 0 bases; unmatched junction bases: 4. The CDR3 protein is CAIRRDRSSYEQYF. The DNA of the CDR3 is TGTGCCATCAGGCGGGACAGGAGCTCCTACGAGCAGTACTTC.

The CDR3 sequence: CARTGYGGYTF. DNA for the CDR3: TGTGCCCGCACAGGGTACGGTGGCTACACCTTC. The chain couples TRBV25-1 to TRBJ1-2, with a possible D match to TRBD1 (6 bases). Germline loops: CDR1 MGHDK, CDR2 SYGVNS. V was shortened by 11 bases and J by 7 bases, with 14 bases between the two germline ends. This CDR3 is 11 amino acids long.